These 4 T cell receptor beta chains came from one sample sequenced in a study of Ad26.COV2.S vaccination and SARS-CoV-2 variants. Treatment defined: some 20 received Ad26.COV2.S at low or high dose, single or two shots; about five received placebo; per-sample allocation not given. Collection of samples fell on day 63 after the first vaccine or placebo injection. Only in-frame clones appear in the TCRdb table, and some are missing; sequencing was by immunoSEQ multiplex PCR. The sample has about 480,000 clones; around 90% are singletons. The sequencing used peripheral blood, collected in a trial of Ad26.COV2.S vaccine versus placebo. These receptors were collected from a person between 18 and 65 years old who received the Ad26.COV2.S COVID-19 vaccine or a placebo.

This clone was seen only once. This sequence joins TRBV2 and TRBJ2-1; D is possibly TRBD2 (5 bases). Germline loops: CDR1 SNHLY, CDR2 FYNNEI. The germline V and J ends were trimmed by 1 base and 6 bases, with 10 bases remaining between them. The CDR3 sequence is 14 residues long. The CDR3 sequence is CASSEGLAGNEQFF. CDR3 DNA sequence: TGTGCCAGCAGTGAAGGGCTAGCCGGCAATGAGCAGTTCTTC.

The chain recombines TRBV27 with TRBJ2-1; 12 nucleotides agree with TRBD2. V dropped 8 bases and J dropped 6; count of bases not matched to a gene: 5. The CDR3 consists of 14 residues. Germline V gene data show CDR1 as MNHEY and CDR2 as SMNVEV (reference sequence). The chain's CDR3 is CASGRLAGANEQFF. CDR3 bases: TGTGCCAGCGGTCGACTAGCGGGAGCCAATGAGCAGTTCTTC.

The V gene is TRBV28, the J gene TRBJ2-1, with TRBD2 matching 11 bases. The V gene end was trimmed by 3 bases and the J gene end by 8 bases; junction bases not matched to a gene: 6. The CDR3 sequence is 15 residues long. From germline, CDR1 is MDHEN and CDR2 SYDVKM. CDR3 in amino acids: CASSFLAGGVDEQFF. CDR3 bases: TGTGCCAGCAGTTTTCTAGCGGGAGGTGTGGATGAGCAGTTCTTC.

The V and J genes are TRBV5-1 and TRBJ2-7; no firm D call. The CDR3 consists of 15 residues. V was cut by 0 bases and J by 6 bases, with 16 bases left in between. Germline V gene data show CDR1 as SGHRS and CDR2 as YFSETQ. This chain's CDR3 is CASSLVAGPGGEQYF. The CDR3 DNA reads as TGCGCCAGCAGCTTGGTCGCCGGTCCTGGCGGCGAGCAGTACTTC.